The 5 T cell receptor beta chains below all came from one sample that was sequenced in a study of T cells in Graves' hyperthyroidism and ophthalmopathy. There were TCR beta CDR3 regions amplified from RNA transcripts. HTBI primers were used for first-round RT-PCR of the TCR CDR3. TCRdb redid the calling of the multiplex PCR reads with MiXCR, one entry per CDR3 protein. The sample consists of 150,000 or so distinct CDR3 sequences, less than 10% of them appearing once. Specimen: blood. These receptors were collected from a woman between 18 and 29 years old with Graves' hyperthyroidism that later progressed to Graves' ophthalmopathy.

This clonotype was observed many times. The chain joins TRBV3-1 to TRBJ1-1; D unresolved. Germline CDR1 and CDR2: LGHDT and YNNKEL (reference sequence). Trimming stripped 6 bases from V and 1 base from J, with 9 bases between. CDR3 size: 13 residues. CDR3 in DNA: TGTGCCAGCAGAATCCGGACGAACACTGAAGCTTTCTTT. Translation: CASRIRTNTEAFF.

There are many counts of this clonotype. The V gene is TRBV5-6, the J gene TRBJ2-5, with a weak D call TRBD1 (6 bases). The CDR3 has 16 residues. Germline-derived CDR1 and CDR2 are SGHDT and YYEEEE. Between the trimmed V and J ends, which lost 4 bases and 2 bases, there was a span of 18 bases. The CDR3 sequence is CASSPQGQGEQETQYF. The CDR3 nucleotides read TGTGCCAGCAGCCCCCAGGGGCAGGGTGAACAAGAGACCCAGTACTTC.

In its sample, this clonotype was seen many times. This chain links TRBV4-1 with TRBJ2-1; 9 bases map to TRBD1. This CDR3 is built from 16 residues. Germline V gene sequence: CDR1 MGHRA, CDR2 YSYEKL. With V trimmed by 3 bases and J by 8 bases, 11 bases remained unmatched. CDR3 nucleotides: TGCGCCAGCAGCCATGGCGGACAGGGGCAATCGGATGAGCAGTTCTTC. This gives the protein CASSHGGQGQSDEQFF.

In its sample, this clonotype was seen a few times. V and J are TRBV5-1 and TRBJ2-2, with D possibly matching TRBD1 (6 bases). CDR3 length: 15 residues. The V end was cut by 0 bases, the J end by 5 bases, with 11 bases between. The V gene's germline CDR1 is SGHRS and CDR2 YFSETQ. The chain's CDR3 is CASSLGAGETGELFF. The DNA of the CDR3 is TGCGCCAGCAGCTTGGGCGCAGGGGAAACCGGGGAGCTGTTTTTT.

The V and J genes are TRBV30 and TRBJ1-6, with TRBD1 matching over 8 bases. This CDR3 has 14 residues. Germline V gene lookup returns CDR1 GTSNPN and CDR2 SVGIG (reference sequence). Trimming at V came to 8 bases and at J to 9 bases, leaving 12 bases not matched to a gene. The CDR3 region has the DNA TGTGCCCTAGAGACAGGGGAGGGAGGTTCACCCCTCCACTTT. Its protein product is CALETGEGGSPLHF.